This T cell receptor (beta chain) came from a study of cytomegalovirus exposure and HLA in healthy donors (dated by TCRdb to 2016 to 2017). About the study as a whole: In an earlier analysis of 450 to 750 of the donors, about 260 Gb of sequence data and approximately 120 million unique TCR beta sequences from 180 million or so T cells were reported. Approximately 310 gigabases of sequencing data and around 85 million unique TCR sequences made up an early release that covered several hundred HLA-typed donors. The genetic ancestry cluster associated with self-reported Caucasian donors included 70% to 85% of the 398 genotyped donors. The study was designed to test whether signatures of past pathogen exposure could be identified by cataloging public T cell receptors. The study used immunosequencing to profile the T cell repertoires of approximately 630 subjects and linked those repertoires to cytomegalovirus serostatus. Along with the approximately 700-subject first cohort, a separate validation cohort of over a hundred different subjects was used. High-throughput TCR immunosequencing, statistical association of individual TCRs with disease status, and machine learning were combined to predict cytomegalovirus infection status. In a later analysis, previously published TCR beta repertoires from several hundred donors were re-analyzed and high-resolution HLA genotyping was added so that TCR occurrence patterns could be studied. In the later analysis, no new phenotypic data were used to find candidate immune exposures; instead, reliance was placed on TCR beta sequences and their occurrence across donors. To decide whether each TCR beta V gene segment behaved as functional or pseudogenic, an earlier analysis of some 600 of the donors relied on high-throughput TCR beta sequencing. Donor age, sex, ethnicity and CMV serostatus were compiled together with the repertoire data. In a later genetic analysis, genome-wide SNP genotypes for about 55% of the 666 donors were used, and that subset was treated as a discovery cohort. Every repertoire in the discovery cohort had been generated on one and the same sequencing platform. HLA typing covered class I and class II loci at four-digit resolution. The number of typed donors differed by locus: 629-630 for A, B, C, DRB1 and DQB1; 522 for DQA1; around 610 for DPA1; and roughly 490 for DPB1. About five DR-DQ haplotypes were treated as single units for association and clustering because of strong linkage in the cohort. Among around 400 genotyped donors of the cohort, an average of approximately 230,000 unique TCR beta nucleotide sequences were sequenced per donor, around 18% of them non-productive.

The cohort comprised fewer than 700 healthy bone marrow donors. Cohort members were all nominally healthy when sampled, although unrecorded immune exposures were likely present. The donor tested CMV seropositive, placing the donor among the approximately 290 seropositive members of the cohort. A peripheral blood sample was provided by each donor, and peripheral blood mononuclear cells were used for TCR beta sequencing. Genomic DNA was extracted from the blood cell samples with the Qiagen DNeasy Blood Extraction Kit. Between the V and J ends, shortened by 5 bases and 2 bases respectively, the junction contains 9 bases. In the germline V gene (reference sequence), CDR1 corresponds to GTSNPN and CDR2 to SVGIG. CDR3 length: 12 amino acids, cysteine to phenylalanine. The sequence is cut down to CDR3 DNA, 36 bases in frame from base 1. On this clone: This clone's antigen is unknown. It has no much larger one-base neighbor in the sample; base qualities were not kept.

Study-wide findings and limitations: Because the 87-base-pair reads could not distinguish some IMGT-functional V segments, including TRBV6-2 and TRBV6-3, those segments were excluded. The only immune exposure information available for the cohort was CMV serostatus. An earlier analysis of some 560 of the donors showed that most TCR beta V segments appeared in productive rearrangements either about 87% or about 30% of the time, which broadly matched IMGT annotations. Linkage disequilibrium might explain the correlated functional status among segregating V segments, but an unknown experimental factor could not be ruled out. Strong co-occurrence of HLA alleles, especially DR and DQ, made assigning TCR associations to individual alleles difficult. Roughly uniform sequencing depth across donors was assumed in presence/absence analyses, although this assumption may not hold. The classifier was reported to diagnose cytomegalovirus status with high specificity and sensitivity in both the original cohort and the validation cohort. A later genetic analysis reported fewer N-insertions in productive TCRs among donors in an Asian-associated ancestry cluster than the roughly 700-donor mean. Most CMV-associated TCR beta chains appeared to be HLA-restricted in a later analysis, and the HLA associations seemed to be driven largely by CMV exposure. According to a later analysis, parvovirus B19, influenza, CMV and Epstein-Barr virus appeared linked to several top co-occurrence clusters. In a later analysis, some 17,000 TCR beta sequences were associated with specific HLA alleles at a false discovery rate of 0.05. In the study, around 150 TCR beta chains were listed as associated with cytomegalovirus. Most TCR sequences were seen in very few donors, while some public TCRs were found in many individuals. It was suggested by the authors that the approach could potentially be generalized to other disease states and immunological phenotypes. In a later analysis, HLA-associated TCR beta chains showed more clonal expansion and lower generation probabilities than non-associated chains that were equally common. Because HLA typing was missing for some donors at each locus, association tests included only the typed subset. The cohort was sequenced for TCR beta chains only, and without alpha or paired-chain data the features that could be detected were limited. Approximately 18 rarely observed V segments, including chromosome 9 orphons, were excluded from the earlier analysis of several hundred of the donors because counts were too low. In a later analysis, the rate of TCR association differed among HLA loci, with DRB1 alleles having the most associated TCRs and HLA-C alleles having the fewest. A further reported finding was that TCR beta sequences accurately predicted the HLA-A and HLA-B alleles for most subjects in the first cohort. In a later genetic analysis, a missense DCLRE1C variant was associated with V-gene and J-gene trimming of TCR beta chains, and the association was replicated in an independent cohort. In vitro tests confirmed that a few of the cytomegalovirus-associated TCR beta chains recognize cytomegalovirus antigens. A cluster of highly shared sequence variants was judged likely to represent a technical artifact of the sequencing pipeline.

Preparation of the library involved the immunoSEQ multiplex PCR assay. For the multiplex PCR, a mixture combining 60 forward primers for TCR Vbeta segments and 13 reverse primers for TCR Jbeta segments was used. The CDR3 region of rearranged TCR beta genes was amplified from genomic DNA by a multiplex PCR assay. The amplified TCR beta libraries were sequenced on the Illumina HiSeq System as 87-base-pair reads. For the original study's pipeline: Across the roughly 670 repertoires, a later analysis counted 78 million or so unique TCR beta chains, approximately 10 million of which were shared by at least two donors. To remove PCR and sequencing errors, raw reads were error-corrected and collapsed into unique sequences using a nearest-neighbor algorithm that merged closely related sequences. Alignment of CDR3 sequences to IMGT reference sequences was used to assign V, D and J gene segments. For a sequence to be retained, a match of at least six nucleotides to both a V gene segment and a J gene segment was required. Rearrangements were classified as productive when the CDR3 lacked stop codons and remained in frame with V and J, and all other rearrangements were classified as non-productive. Following IMGT convention, CDR3 was defined as the stretch from the second conserved V-encoded cysteine to the conserved J-encoded phenylalanine. Sequences without an unambiguous match to a single V gene segment were excluded from the earlier analysis of 500 to 700 of the donors. In an earlier analysis of 450 to 700 of the donors, V segments were called functional above 56.7% productive rearrangements and were called segregating when the between-donor standard deviation exceeded 5%. A statistical classification framework was built to diagnose cytomegalovirus status from the catalog of TCR beta chain sequences. V and J gene assignment, in a later analysis, came from comparing TCR nucleotide sequences with IMGT/GENE-DB human TR gene sequences. The TCRdist pipeline was used in a later analysis to assign CDR3 sequences and most-parsimonious VDJ recombination scenarios. In a later analysis, each TCR beta chain was defined by its CDR3 amino acid sequence together with its V-gene family, and reads without a unique V-gene family were excluded. A later analysis removed 592 highly shared, low-generation-probability nucleotide sequences to deal with suspected cross-contamination and a sequencing artifact. For each public chain, a later analysis derived a clonal expansion index from normalized ranks of inferred template counts within each repertoire. In a later analysis, generation probabilities were computed using a VDJ recombination model fitted to out-of-frame rearrangements, and the results were checked against IGoR. A later analysis scored TCR-TCR, TCR-HLA and TCR-CMV co-occurrence with hypergeometric tests, applying a repertoire-size bias correction to TCR pairs. A later analysis estimated false discovery rates by permuting HLA or CMV assignments 20 times. In a later analysis, co-occurring TCRs were grouped using DBSCAN, and TCRdist sequence similarity was added for clustering within HLA-allele-positive subsets. Repertoires with fewer than 30,000 or more than 120,000 public chains, plus five repertoires with anomalous nucleotide sharing, were excluded from co-occurrence clustering. TCRdb took this table from immuneACCESS and kept in-frame rearrangements with V and J called. Such tables lack part of the clones; where checked against another copy, unresolved V genes explain under half of the gap, and the rest is unexplained. D and trimming come from the DNA, and the V and J calls and clone size come from that table. For this sample there are about 120,000 clones; around 77% appear just once. Together, the top ten hold under 7% of the sample.

Sample: PBMCs. This sequence originates from a man aged 18 to 30 in good health and CMV-seropositive. The chain is made from TRBV30 and TRBJ1-1, with no reliable assignment of the D segment. The CDR3 has the sequence CAWDIFNTEAFF. The DNA sequence is TGTGCCTGGGACATCTTTAACACTGAAGCTTTCTTT.